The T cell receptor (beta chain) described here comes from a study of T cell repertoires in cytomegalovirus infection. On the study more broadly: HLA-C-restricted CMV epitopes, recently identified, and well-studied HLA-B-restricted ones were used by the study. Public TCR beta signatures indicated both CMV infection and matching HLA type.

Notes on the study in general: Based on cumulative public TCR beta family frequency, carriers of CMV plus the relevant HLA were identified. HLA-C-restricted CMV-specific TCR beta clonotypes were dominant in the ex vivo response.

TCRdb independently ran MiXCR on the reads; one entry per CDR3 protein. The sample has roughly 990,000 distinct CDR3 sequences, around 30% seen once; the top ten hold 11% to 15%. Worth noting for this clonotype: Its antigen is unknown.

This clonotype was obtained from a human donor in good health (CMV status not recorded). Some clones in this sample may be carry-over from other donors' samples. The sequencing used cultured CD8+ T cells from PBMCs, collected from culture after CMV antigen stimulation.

The CDR3 region has the DNA TGTGCCAGCAGTCCCCGGTGGGGGCGGTACAATGAGCAGTTCTTC. It encodes CASSPRWGRYNEQFF. The chain couples TRBV28 to TRBJ2-1; tentatively, D is TRBD1 (6 bases). Germline CDR1 and CDR2: MDHEN and SYDVKM. Trimming left V 5 bases short and J 4 bases short, with 15 bases between. This CDR3 comprises 15 residues.